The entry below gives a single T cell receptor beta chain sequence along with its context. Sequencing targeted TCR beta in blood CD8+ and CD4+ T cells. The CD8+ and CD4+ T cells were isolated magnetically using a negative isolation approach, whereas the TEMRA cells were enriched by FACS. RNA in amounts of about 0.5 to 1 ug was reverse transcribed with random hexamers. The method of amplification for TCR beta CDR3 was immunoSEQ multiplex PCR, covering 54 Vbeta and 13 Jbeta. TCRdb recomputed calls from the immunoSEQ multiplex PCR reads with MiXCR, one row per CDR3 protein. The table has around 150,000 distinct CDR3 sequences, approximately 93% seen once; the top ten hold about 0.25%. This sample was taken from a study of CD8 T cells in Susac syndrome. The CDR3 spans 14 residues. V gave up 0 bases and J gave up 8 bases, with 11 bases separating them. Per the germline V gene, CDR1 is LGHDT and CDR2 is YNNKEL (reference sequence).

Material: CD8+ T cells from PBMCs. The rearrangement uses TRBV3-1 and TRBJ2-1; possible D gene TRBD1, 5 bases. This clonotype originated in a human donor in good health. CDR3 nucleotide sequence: TGTGCCAGCAGCCAAGATTGGGGCGTGGATGAGCAGTTCTTC. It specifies CASSQDWGVDEQFF.